Each of the 11 T cell receptor beta chains below was sequenced from the same sample in a study of CXCR3-negative and CXCR3-positive naive CD8 T cells. Study-level findings and limits: When CXCR3-positive naive cells were set against CXCR3-negative naive cells, the former had more hydrophobic TRB CDR3s.

In preparing the TRB cDNA libraries, 5' RACE with UMI labels was used. TCRdb re-called the 5' RACE reads; every CDR3 protein appears as one record, without DNA. In all, the sample yields about 85,000 distinct CDR3 sequences. Their antigens remain unidentified. Sequencing was done on a sample of naive CXCR3+ CD8+ T cells from blood. The sample's subset: CD45RO-CCR7+CD27+CD95- naive CD8+ T cells expressing CXCR3 (TNR3+). The receptors originated from a human donor in good health. Some clones in this sample may be carry-over from other donors' samples.

This sequence joins TRBV2 and TRBJ2-6; TCRdb designates TRBD2, a call that cannot be tested without DNA. CDR1 SNHLY and CDR2 FYNNEI come from the germline V gene. The CDR3 is 16 amino acids. The CDR3: CASSGDLPSGANVLTF.

The J gene is TRBJ2-1, the V gene TRBV20-1; the TCRdb call, TRBD1, lacks DNA for checking. This CDR3 is built from 15 residues. CDR1 is DFQATT and CDR2 is SNEGSKA in the germline V gene (reference sequence). CDR3 in amino acids: CSARDRGRESNEQFF.

V is TRBV5-6 and J is TRBJ2-7; the TRBD2 assignment by TCRdb is unverifiable without DNA. The length of the CDR3 is 14 residues. Germline CDR1 is SGHDT and CDR2 is YYEEEE. The CDR3 is CASSPGLASQEQYF. The complete variable domain, with remaining parts taken from reference TRBV5-6 and TRBJ2-7, reads DAGVTQSPTHLIKTRGQQVTLRCSPKSGHDTVSWYQQALGQGPQFIFQYYEEEERQRGNFPDRFSGHQFPNYSSELNVNALLLGDSALYLCASSPGLASQEQYFGPGTRLTVT.

The CDR3 spells CASSLLGGSSYEQYF. The chain combines TRBV13 with TRBJ2-7; TCRdb's assignment of TRBD1 cannot be checked, as there is no DNA. The CDR3 has 15 amino acids. CDR1 and CDR2 from the germline V gene are PRHDT and FYEKMQ (reference sequence). The full variable domain, in which reference TRBV13 and TRBJ2-7 provide the parts outside the CDR3, is AAGVIQSPRHLIKEKRETATLKCYPIPRHDTVYWYQQGPGQDPQFLISFYEKMQSDKGSIPDRFSAQQFSDYHSELNMSSLELGDSALYFCASSLLGGSSYEQYFGPGTRLTVT.

The chain recombines TRBV7-9 with TRBJ2-3; TCRdb outputs TRBD1, but without DNA this stays unchecked. Germline-derived CDR1 and CDR2 are SEHNR and FQNEAQ (reference sequence). This CDR3 is built from 15 residues. CDR3 residues: CASRRGSMGTDTQYF.

V gene TRBV6-2 or TRBV6-3 combines with J gene TRBJ2-1; the D call of TRBD1 rests on TCRdb alone, since no DNA is present to check it. There are 13 residues in the CDR3. Germline V CDR1 and CDR2: MNHEY, SVGEGT. CDR3 sequence reads: CASSYQGYNEQFF.

The rearrangement links TRBV27 to TRBJ2-7; TCRdb designates TRBD1, a call that cannot be tested without DNA. There are 13 residues in the CDR3. CDR1 is MNHEY, CDR2 SMNVEV, per germline (reference sequence). The CDR3 here is CASSPQGAGEQYF.

The chain links TRBV27 to TRBJ2-5. Germline assignment: CDR1 MNHEY and CDR2 SMNVEV (reference sequence). There are 16 residues in the CDR3. The CDR3 region is CASSPQVTNQPETQYF.

The chain has TRBV27 and TRBJ1-5; lacking DNA, the TRBD1 call made by TCRdb goes unchecked. The germline CDR1 and CDR2 sequences are MNHEY and SMNVEV (reference sequence). This CDR3 has 20 residues. CDR3 loop: CASSPVSRETGLYSNQPQHF.

This chain connects TRBV7-6 to TRBJ2-3; there is no DNA to check the TCRdb D call of TRBD2. Germline V gives CDR1 SGHVS, CDR2 FNYEAQ. The CDR3 is made up of 16 amino acids. CDR3 in amino acids: CASSTPASGSTDTQYF.

This chain joins TRBV14 and TRBJ2-5; absent DNA, TCRdb's TRBD2 call cannot be checked. CDR3 length equals 18 residues. The germline gives CDR1 SGHDN, CDR2 FVKESK. CDR3 sequence reads: CASSQDEARSFLQETQYF.